This T cell receptor (beta chain) was retrieved from a study of blood T cell repertoires in COVID-19. Background on the study: Whether acute or convalescent, the COVID-19 samples came from the United States, Italy and Spain.

V was cut by 2 bases and J by 7 bases, with 3 bases left in between. The CDR3 sequence is 11 residues long. Germline CDR1 and CDR2: SGDLS and YYNGEE. Per the authors' pipeline: Researchers report that nucleated cell counts were estimated from reference gene primer amplification. Profiled with immunoSEQ multiplex PCR; TCRdb holds only in-frame clones, not every one. That table supplies the V and J calls and clone size; D and trimming were determined from the DNA. The table has nearly 200,000 clones, almost 85% seen once. The J gene is TRBJ2-2, the V gene TRBV9; D is unclear. Source material: peripheral blood. The source is a human donor with acute or convalescent COVID-19. The donor label of this sample is uncertain. In DNA, the CDR3 is TGTGCCAGCAGCGTCCACGGGGAGCTGTTTTTT. Encoded protein: CASSVHGELFF. Full variable domain (outside the CDR3, taken from reference TRBV9 and TRBJ2-2): DSGVTQTPKHLITATGQRVTLRCSPRSGDLSVYWYQQSLDQGLQFLIQYYNGEERAKGNILERFSAQQFPDLHSELNLSSLELGDSALYFCASSVHGELFFGEGSRLTVL.